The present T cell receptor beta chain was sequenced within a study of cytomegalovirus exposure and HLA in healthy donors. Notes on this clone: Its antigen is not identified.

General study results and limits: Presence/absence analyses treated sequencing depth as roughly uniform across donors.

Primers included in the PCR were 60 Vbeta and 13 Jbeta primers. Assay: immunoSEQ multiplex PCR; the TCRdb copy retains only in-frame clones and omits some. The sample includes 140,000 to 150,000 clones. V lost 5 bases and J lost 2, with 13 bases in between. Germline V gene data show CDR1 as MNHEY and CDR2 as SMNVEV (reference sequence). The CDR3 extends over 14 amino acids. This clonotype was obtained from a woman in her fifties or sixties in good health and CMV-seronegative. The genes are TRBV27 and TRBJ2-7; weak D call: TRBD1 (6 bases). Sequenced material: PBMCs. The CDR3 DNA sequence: TGTGCCAGCAGTACCTCAGGGGACACCTACGAGCAGTACTTC. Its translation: CASSTSGDTYEQYF.